This T cell receptor beta chain came from a study of memory CD4+ T cells and cytomegalovirus serostatus. About the study: Of the healthy Belgian adults, several were CMV seropositive and 24 seronegative.

The sort gate was single viable CD3+CD4+CD8-CD45RO+ cells for memory CD4+ T cells. Study processing details: After removing out-of-frame reads, 2 million to 2.5 million distinct TCRbeta sequences remained. Here immunoSEQ multiplex PCR was the method, and the copy in TCRdb shows in-frame clones only, minus some. That table gives V, J and clone size, and the DNA gave D and trimming. The sample shows some 87,000 clones, about four fifths of them seen only once. As for this clone: What it recognizes is unknown.

The study, taken as a whole, reports: Of approximately 150 reported CMV TCRbeta sequences, under 80 were found in memory CD4+ repertoires. Repertoires predicted CMV serostatus with median bootstrapped AUC of about 0.95.

The CDR3 totals 15 residues. Trimming left V 1 base short and J 2 bases short, with 11 bases between. CDR1 is LNHDA and CDR2 is SQIVND in the germline V gene (reference sequence). Material: memory CD4+ T cells from blood. The sequence was collected from an adult in good health and CMV-seropositive. The V and J genes are TRBV19 and TRBJ1-2; no definite D call. For the CDR3, the DNA is TGTGCCAGTAGTATAGTGACCCATTCCAACTATGGCTACACCTTC. Protein sequence: CASSIVTHSNYGYTF.